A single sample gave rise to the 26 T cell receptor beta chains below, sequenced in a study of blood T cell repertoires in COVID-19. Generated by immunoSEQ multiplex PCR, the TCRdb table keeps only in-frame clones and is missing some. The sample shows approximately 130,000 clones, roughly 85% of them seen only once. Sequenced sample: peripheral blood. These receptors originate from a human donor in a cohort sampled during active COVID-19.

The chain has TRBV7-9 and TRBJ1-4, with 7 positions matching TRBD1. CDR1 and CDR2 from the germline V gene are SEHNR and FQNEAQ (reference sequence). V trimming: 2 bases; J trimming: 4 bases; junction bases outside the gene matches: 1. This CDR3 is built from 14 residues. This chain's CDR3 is CASSLRQGNEKLFF. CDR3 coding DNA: TGTGCCAGCAGCTTACGACAGGGTAATGAAAAACTGTTTTTT.

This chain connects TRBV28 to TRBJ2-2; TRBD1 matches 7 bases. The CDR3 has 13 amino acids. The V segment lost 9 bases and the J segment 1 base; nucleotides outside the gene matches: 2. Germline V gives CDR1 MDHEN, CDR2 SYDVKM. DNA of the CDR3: TGTGCCAGTAGGACAGGGAACACCGGGGAGCTGTTTTTT. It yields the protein CASRTGNTGELFF.

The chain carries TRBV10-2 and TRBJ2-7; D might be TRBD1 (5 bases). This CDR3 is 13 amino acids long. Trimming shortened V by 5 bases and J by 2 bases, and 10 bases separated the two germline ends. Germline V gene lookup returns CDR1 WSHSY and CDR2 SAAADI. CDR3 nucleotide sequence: TGCGCCAGCAGTAACAGGATCCCCTACGAGCAGTACTTC. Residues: CASSNRIPYEQYF.

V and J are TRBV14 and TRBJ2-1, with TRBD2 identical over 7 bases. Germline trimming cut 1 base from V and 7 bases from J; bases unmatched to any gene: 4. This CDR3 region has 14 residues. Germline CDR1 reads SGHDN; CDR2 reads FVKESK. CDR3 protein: CASSQASGKNEQFF. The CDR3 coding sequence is TGTGCCAGCAGCCAAGCGAGCGGGAAAAATGAGCAGTTCTTC.

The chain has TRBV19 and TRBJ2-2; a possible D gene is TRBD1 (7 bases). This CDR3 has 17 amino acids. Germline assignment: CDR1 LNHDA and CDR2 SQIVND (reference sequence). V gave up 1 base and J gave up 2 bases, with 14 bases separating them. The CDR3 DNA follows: TGTGCCAGTAGTATAGGAGGGGGGACAGCAAACACCGGGGAGCTGTTTTTT. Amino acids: CASSIGGGTANTGELFF.

CDR3 nucleotides: TGTGCCAGCAGCCCTGAGTTGGCTAGCGGCGCCGGGGAGCTGTTTTTT. Residues: CASSPELASGAGELFF. The genes are TRBV11-3 and TRBJ2-2, with 7 bases aligning to TRBD2. The V segment lost 5 bases and the J segment 6 bases; nucleotides outside the gene matches: 12. The CDR3 loop spans 16 amino acids. The germline V gene encodes CDR1 SGHNT and CDR2 YENEEA.

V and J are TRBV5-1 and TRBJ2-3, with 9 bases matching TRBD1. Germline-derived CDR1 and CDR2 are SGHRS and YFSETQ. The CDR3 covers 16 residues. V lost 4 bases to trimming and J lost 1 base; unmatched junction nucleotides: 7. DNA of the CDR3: TGCGCCAGCAGCATAAGTACAGGGGGCGGCACAGATACGCAGTATTTT. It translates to CASSISTGGGTDTQYF.

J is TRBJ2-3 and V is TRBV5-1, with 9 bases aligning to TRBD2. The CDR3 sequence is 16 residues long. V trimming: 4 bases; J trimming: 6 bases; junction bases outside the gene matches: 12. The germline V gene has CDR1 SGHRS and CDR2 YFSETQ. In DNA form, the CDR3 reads TGCGCCAGCAGCCCCTCCCCTAGCGGGATACGGGATACGCAGTATTTT. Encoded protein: CASSPSPSGIRDTQYF.

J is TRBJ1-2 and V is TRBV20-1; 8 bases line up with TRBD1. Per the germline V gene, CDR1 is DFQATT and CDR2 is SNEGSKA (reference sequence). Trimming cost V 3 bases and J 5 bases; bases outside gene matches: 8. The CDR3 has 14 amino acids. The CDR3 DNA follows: TGCAGTGCTAGTACCGGGACAGGCCAATATGGCTACACCTTC. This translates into CSASTGTGQYGYTF.

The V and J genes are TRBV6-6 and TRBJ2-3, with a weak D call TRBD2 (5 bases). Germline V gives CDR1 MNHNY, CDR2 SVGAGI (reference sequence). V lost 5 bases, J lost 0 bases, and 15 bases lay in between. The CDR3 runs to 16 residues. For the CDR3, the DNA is TGTGCCAGCAGTCCCCGGGCGGCTAGCAGCACAGATACGCAGTATTTT. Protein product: CASSPRAASSTDTQYF.

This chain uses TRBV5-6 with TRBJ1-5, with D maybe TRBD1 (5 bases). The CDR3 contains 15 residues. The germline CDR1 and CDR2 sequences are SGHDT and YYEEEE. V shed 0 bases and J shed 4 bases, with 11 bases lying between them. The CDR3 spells CASSLAGGINQPQHF. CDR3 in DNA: TGTGCCAGCAGCTTGGCCGGGGGAATAAATCAGCCCCAGCATTTT.

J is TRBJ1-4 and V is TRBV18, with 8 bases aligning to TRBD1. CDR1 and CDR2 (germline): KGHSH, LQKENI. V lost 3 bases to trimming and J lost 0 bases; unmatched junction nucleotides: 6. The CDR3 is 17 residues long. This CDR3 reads CASSPRTGTATNEKLFF. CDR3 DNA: TGTGCCAGCTCACCTCGGACAGGGACGGCAACTAATGAAAAACTGTTTTTT.

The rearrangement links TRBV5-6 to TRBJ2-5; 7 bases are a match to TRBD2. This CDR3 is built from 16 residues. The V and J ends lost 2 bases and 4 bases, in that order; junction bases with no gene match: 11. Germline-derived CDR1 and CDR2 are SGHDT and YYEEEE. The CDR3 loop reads CASSFGVGGMGETQYF. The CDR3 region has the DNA TGTGCCAGCAGCTTTGGAGTGGGAGGGATGGGAGAGACCCAGTACTTC.

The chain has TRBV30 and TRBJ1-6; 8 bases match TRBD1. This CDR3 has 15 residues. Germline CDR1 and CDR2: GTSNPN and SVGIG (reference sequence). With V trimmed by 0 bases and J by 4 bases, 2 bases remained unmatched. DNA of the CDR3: TGTGCCTGGAGTGTCAACAGGGGGTATAATTCACCCCTCCACTTT. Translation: CAWSVNRGYNSPLHF.

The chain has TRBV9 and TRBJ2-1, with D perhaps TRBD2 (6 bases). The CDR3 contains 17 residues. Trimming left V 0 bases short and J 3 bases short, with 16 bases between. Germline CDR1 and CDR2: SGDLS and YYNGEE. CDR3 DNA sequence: TGTGCCAGCAGCGTAGCTCCCCCGGGGGTGGACTACAATGAGCAGTTCTTC. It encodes CASSVAPPGVDYNEQFF.

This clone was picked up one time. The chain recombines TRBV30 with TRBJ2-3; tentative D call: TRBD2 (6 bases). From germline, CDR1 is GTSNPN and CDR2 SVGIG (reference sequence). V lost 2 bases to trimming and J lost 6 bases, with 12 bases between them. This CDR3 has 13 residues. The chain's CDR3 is CAWSTAGMDTQYF. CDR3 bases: TGTGCCTGGAGTACCGCGGGAATGGATACGCAGTATTTT.

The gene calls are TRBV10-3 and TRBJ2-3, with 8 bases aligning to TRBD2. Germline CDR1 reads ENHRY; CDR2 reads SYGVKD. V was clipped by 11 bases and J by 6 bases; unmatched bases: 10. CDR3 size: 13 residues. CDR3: CAARAGAGDTQYF. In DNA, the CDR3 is TGTGCCGCCAGAGCGGGGGCAGGCGATACGCAGTATTTT.

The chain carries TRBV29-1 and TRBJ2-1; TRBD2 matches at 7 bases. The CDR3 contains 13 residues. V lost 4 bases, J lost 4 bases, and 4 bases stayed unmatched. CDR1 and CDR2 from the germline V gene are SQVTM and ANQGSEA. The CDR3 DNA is TGCAGCGTTGGGGAGCGGGGATACAATGAGCAGTTCTTC. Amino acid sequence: CSVGERGYNEQFF.

The CDR3 coding sequence is TGTGCCAGCAGTGACGGGACAGGGGGCCAAGAGACCCAGTACTTC. Residues: CASSDGTGGQETQYF. The chain employs TRBV6-4 and TRBJ2-5; TRBD1 agrees at 11 bases. This CDR3 spans 15 amino acids. Germline CDR1 MRHNA, CDR2 SNTAGT. J gave up 1 base and V 2 bases, and 0 bases lay outside the gene matches.

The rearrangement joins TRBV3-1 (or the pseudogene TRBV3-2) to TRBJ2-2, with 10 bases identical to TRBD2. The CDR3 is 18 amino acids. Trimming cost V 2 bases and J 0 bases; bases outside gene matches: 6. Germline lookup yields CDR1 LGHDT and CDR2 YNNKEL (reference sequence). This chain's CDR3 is CASSQSRSGGANTGELFF. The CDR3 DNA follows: TGTGCCAGCAGCCAAAGTAGGAGCGGGGGGGCGAACACCGGGGAGCTGTTTTTT.

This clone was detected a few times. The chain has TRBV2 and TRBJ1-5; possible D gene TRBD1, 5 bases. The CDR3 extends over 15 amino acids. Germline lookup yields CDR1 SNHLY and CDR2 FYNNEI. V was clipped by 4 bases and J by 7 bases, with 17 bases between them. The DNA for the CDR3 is TGTGCCAGCAGTGTATCGCTGTCGGAGGGGCAGCCCCAGCATTTT. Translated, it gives CASSVSLSEGQPQHF. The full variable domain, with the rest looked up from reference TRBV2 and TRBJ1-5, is EPEVTQTPSHQVTQMGQEVILRCVPISNHLYFYWYRQILGQKVEFLVSFYNNEISEKSEIFDDQFSVERPDGSNFTLKIRSTKLEDSAMYFCASSVSLSEGQPQHFGDGTRLSIL.

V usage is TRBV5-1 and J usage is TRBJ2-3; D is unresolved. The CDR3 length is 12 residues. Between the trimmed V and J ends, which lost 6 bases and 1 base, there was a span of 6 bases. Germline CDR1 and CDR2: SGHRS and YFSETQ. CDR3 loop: CASTLGTDTQYF. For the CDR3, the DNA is TGCGCCAGCACCCTAGGCACAGATACGCAGTATTTT.

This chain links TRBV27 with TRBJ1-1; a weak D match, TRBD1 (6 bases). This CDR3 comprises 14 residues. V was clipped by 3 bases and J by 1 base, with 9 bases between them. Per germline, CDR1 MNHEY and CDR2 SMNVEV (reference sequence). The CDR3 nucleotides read TGTGCCAGCAGTTTGCGGGGGCCGAACACTGAAGCTTTCTTT. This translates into CASSLRGPNTEAFF.

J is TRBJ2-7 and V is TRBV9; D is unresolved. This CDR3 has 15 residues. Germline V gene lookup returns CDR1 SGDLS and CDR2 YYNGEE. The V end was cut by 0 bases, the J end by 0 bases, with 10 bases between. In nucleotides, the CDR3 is TGTGCCAGCAGCGTAGCCCCTGGAGACTCCTACGAGCAGTACTTC. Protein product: CASSVAPGDSYEQYF. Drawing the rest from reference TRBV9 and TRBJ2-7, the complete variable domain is DSGVTQTPKHLITATGQRVTLRCSPRSGDLSVYWYQQSLDQGLQFLIQYYNGEERAKGNILERFSAQQFPDLHSELNLSSLELGDSALYFCASSVAPGDSYEQYFGPGTRLTVT.

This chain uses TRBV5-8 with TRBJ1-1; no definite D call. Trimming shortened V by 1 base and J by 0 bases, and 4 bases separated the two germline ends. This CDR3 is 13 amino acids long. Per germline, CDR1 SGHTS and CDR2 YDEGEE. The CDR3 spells CASSLTVNTEAFF. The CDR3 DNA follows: TGTGCCAGCAGCTTGACAGTGAACACTGAAGCTTTCTTT.

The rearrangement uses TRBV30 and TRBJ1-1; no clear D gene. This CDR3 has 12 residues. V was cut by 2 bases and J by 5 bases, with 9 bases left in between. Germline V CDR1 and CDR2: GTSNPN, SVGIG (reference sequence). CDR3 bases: TGTGCCTGGAGTCTAGGTGGTACTGAAGCTTTCTTT. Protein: CAWSLGGTEAFF.